These 19 T cell receptor beta chains came from one sample sequenced in a study of blood T cell repertoires in COVID-19. Using immunoSEQ multiplex PCR, the repertoire was profiled, and TCRdb retains in-frame clones only, with some absent. The table has about 260,000 clones, approximately 82% seen once; the top ten hold about 1.9%. The sequencing sample was made of peripheral blood. The receptors stem from a woman of 80 years or more with acute or convalescent COVID-19.

There are a few counts of this clone. This chain joins TRBV7-3 and TRBJ2-3, with 8 bases aligning to TRBD2. CDR1 is SGHTA, CDR2 FQGTGA, per germline. CDR3 length: 15 residues. V lost 3 bases and J lost 1; bases outside the gene matches: 3. This CDR3 reads CASSFSGARTDTQYF. The CDR3 DNA is TGTGCCAGCAGCTTTAGCGGGGCACGCACAGATACGCAGTATTTT.

The genes are TRBV6-5 and TRBJ2-2; tentative D call: TRBD2 (6 bases). CDR3 length: 14 residues. CDR1 is MNHEY, CDR2 SVGAGI, per germline. V was cut by 5 bases and J by 6 bases, with 13 bases left in between. CDR3 sequence: CASSQLARAGELFF. CDR3 DNA: TGTGCCAGCAGTCAACTAGCTAGGGCCGGGGAGCTGTTTTTT.

This clone was observed a handful of times. Distinct nucleotide sequences in the sample also encode this CDR3. This chain uses TRBV6-5 with TRBJ1-5, with TRBD1 identical over 9 bases. V trimming: 5 bases; J trimming: 2 bases; junction bases outside the gene matches: 1. Germline V CDR1 and CDR2: MNHEY, SVGAGI. The CDR3 covers 14 residues. The CDR3 loop reads CASSRTGGNQPQHF. The DNA of the CDR3 is TGTGCCAGCAGTAGGACAGGGGGCAATCAGCCCCAGCATTTT.

This sequence joins TRBV5-4 and TRBJ2-6; tentatively, D is TRBD1 (6 bases). Trimming cost V 4 bases and J 3 bases, with 11 bases left between them. Germline V gene lookup returns CDR1 SGHNT and CDR2 YYREEE (reference sequence). CDR3 size: 15 residues. The CDR3: CASSQQGNGANVLTF. In DNA form, the CDR3 reads TGTGCCAGCAGCCAACAGGGTAATGGGGCCAACGTCCTGACTTTC.

The V call is TRBV2, the J call TRBJ1-2; 10 positions match TRBD1. V was clipped by 6 bases and J by 6 bases; unmatched bases: 10. The germline V gene has CDR1 SNHLY and CDR2 FYNNEI. This CDR3 contains 15 residues. Here the CDR3 DNA reads TGTGCCAGCAGGCCGGGACAGGGGAGGGAGGATGGCTACACCTTC. This sequence encodes CASRPGQGREDGYTF.

The rearrangement links TRBV6-1 to TRBJ1-6; 9 nucleotides match TRBD1. This CDR3 is 16 amino acids long. V gave up 4 bases and J gave up 5 bases; unmatched junction bases: 6. The germline CDR1 and CDR2 sequences are MNHNS and SASEGT. CDR3 DNA sequence: TGTGCCAGCAGTGGATACAGGGGGCGGAATAATTCACCCCTCCACTTT. Translation: CASSGYRGRNNSPLHF.

This clone has only a few counts. The J gene is TRBJ1-6, the V gene TRBV2; 10 bases are a match to TRBD1. Germline CDR1 and CDR2: SNHLY and FYNNEI. V gave up 8 bases and J gave up 9 bases; unmatched junction bases: 4. The CDR3 spans 13 residues. The CDR3 spells CASEGQGISPLHF. CDR3 DNA: TGTGCCAGCGAGGGACAGGGGATTTCACCCCTCCACTTT.

This clone was counted once. The chain is built from TRBV7-2 and TRBJ2-1, with D possibly TRBD2 on 6 matching bases. Trimming cost V 3 bases and J 4 bases, with 16 bases left between them. The CDR3 totals 16 residues. CDR1 and CDR2 (germline): SGHTA, FQGNSA. CDR3 loop: CASSFGKRVGYNEQFF. In DNA, the CDR3 is TGTGCCAGCAGCTTCGGAAAGCGGGTTGGGTACAATGAGCAGTTCTTC.

A single count supports this clone. The V gene is TRBV7-6, the J gene TRBJ2-7, with 9 bases lining up with TRBD2. The CDR3 consists of 15 residues. J was trimmed by 2 bases and V by 5 bases; bases with no gene match: 7. CDR1 and CDR2 from the germline V gene are SGHVS and FNYEAQ. CDR3 sequence (DNA): TGTGCCAGCAGCCCCCGGTCTAGCGGGGCCTACGAGCAGTACTTC. Translation: CASSPRSSGAYEQYF.

The J gene is TRBJ1-2, the V gene TRBV29-1, with 7 bases that match TRBD1. V dropped 3 bases and J dropped 4; count of bases not matched to a gene: 17. CDR1 and CDR2 (germline): SQVTM, ANQGSEA. The CDR3 spans 17 residues. The CDR3 nucleotides read TGCAGCGTTGATATAGGGCCAGGGGGAGGATTCTTCTATGGCTACACCTTC. Amino acids: CSVDIGPGGGFFYGYTF.

The chain combines TRBV7-2 with TRBJ2-5; 10 nucleotides agree with TRBD2. V was pared by 2 bases and J by 2 bases, with 2 bases of the junction left unmatched. The CDR3 consists of 15 residues. Germline V CDR1 and CDR2: SGHTA, FQGNSA. The CDR3 is CASSLQRGGQETQYF. For the CDR3, the DNA is TGTGCCAGCAGCTTACAGCGGGGGGGTCAAGAGACCCAGTACTTC.

This CDR3 reads CATSRDTGGHTEAFF. In nucleotides, the CDR3 is TGTGCCACCAGCAGAGATACGGGAGGGCACACTGAAGCTTTCTTT. The chain employs TRBV15 and TRBJ1-1; D gene ambiguous. Germline V gene lookup returns CDR1 LNHNV and CDR2 YYDKDF (reference sequence). The CDR3 is made up of 15 amino acids. With 0 bases removed from V and 3 bases from J, the gap between germline ends came to 11 bases.

V gene TRBV14 combines with J gene TRBJ2-4; D possibly corresponds to TRBD1 (5 bases). The V end was cut by 5 bases, the J end by 5 bases, with 10 bases between. This CDR3 is 13 amino acids long. Germline assignment: CDR1 SGHDN and CDR2 FVKESK. For the CDR3, the DNA is TGTGCCAGCAGCACGCAACAGGAAAACATTCAGTACTTC. It specifies CASSTQQENIQYF.

The CDR3 loop is CASSPGASYNEQFF. CDR3 nucleotides: TGTGCCAGCAGCCCGGGAGCCTCCTACAATGAGCAGTTCTTC. V and J are TRBV27 and TRBJ2-1; TRBD2 is a possible D gene (6 bases). CDR3 size: 14 residues. The germline V and J ends were trimmed by 6 bases and 0 bases, with 9 bases remaining between them. Germline lookup yields CDR1 MNHEY and CDR2 SMNVEV (reference sequence).

The chain links TRBV7-3 to TRBJ2-3; perhaps TRBD1 as D (7 bases). V was clipped by 5 bases and J by 3 bases, with 18 bases between them. Germline values: CDR1 SGHTA, CDR2 FQGTGA. The CDR3 is made up of 16 amino acids. The CDR3 region has the DNA TGTGCCAGCAGCAAGGGGGCGGGACATCGAACAGATACGCAGTATTTT. It is translated as CASSKGAGHRTDTQYF.

J is TRBJ2-1 and V is TRBV5-4; D is possibly TRBD2 (7 bases). The CDR3 extends over 14 amino acids. Trimming left V 4 bases short and J 10 bases short, with 18 bases between. The V gene's germline CDR1 is SGHNT and CDR2 YYREEE (reference sequence). CDR3 nucleotides: TGTGCCAGCAGCGTTAAAGGGGGGGCTTGGGAGCAGTTCTTC. Translating gives CASSVKGGAWEQFF.

This clone was detected once. The chain links TRBV30 to TRBJ1-4; 7 positions match TRBD1. Germline trimming cut 2 bases from V and 6 bases from J; bases unmatched to any gene: 6. CDR1 and CDR2 from the germline V gene are GTSNPN and SVGIG (reference sequence). The CDR3 has 14 amino acids. CDR3 in DNA: TGTGCCTGGAGTAGAACAGGGGAGCATGAAAAACTGTTTTTT. Amino acids: CAWSRTGEHEKLFF. The full variable domain, completed using reference TRBV30 and TRBJ1-4, is SQTIHQWPATLVQPVGSPLSLECTVEGTSNPNLYWYRQAAGRGLQLLFYSVGIGQISSEVPQNLSASRPQDRQFILSSKKLLLSDSGFYLCAWSRTGEHEKLFFGSGTQLSVL.

J is TRBJ1-2 and V is TRBV4-1; TRBD1 matches at 7 bases. This CDR3 spans 15 amino acids. Germline CDR1 and CDR2: MGHRA and YSYEKL. The J segment lost 2 bases and the V segment lost 4 bases, leaving 7 bases of the junction unmatched. The CDR3 loop reads CASSRGTEQNYGYTF. In nucleotides, the CDR3 is TGCGCCAGCAGCCGGGGGACAGAGCAGAACTATGGCTACACCTTC.

V is TRBV6-4 and J is TRBJ2-3; TRBD2 aligns across 9 bases. Per the germline V gene, CDR1 is MRHNA and CDR2 is SNTAGT. This CDR3 comprises 15 residues. V dropped 8 bases and J dropped 2; count of bases not matched to a gene: 8. The CDR3 DNA reads as TGTGCCAGCTCGTCTAGCGGGACTGCCACAGATACGCAGTATTTT. Amino acid sequence: CASSSSGTATDTQYF.